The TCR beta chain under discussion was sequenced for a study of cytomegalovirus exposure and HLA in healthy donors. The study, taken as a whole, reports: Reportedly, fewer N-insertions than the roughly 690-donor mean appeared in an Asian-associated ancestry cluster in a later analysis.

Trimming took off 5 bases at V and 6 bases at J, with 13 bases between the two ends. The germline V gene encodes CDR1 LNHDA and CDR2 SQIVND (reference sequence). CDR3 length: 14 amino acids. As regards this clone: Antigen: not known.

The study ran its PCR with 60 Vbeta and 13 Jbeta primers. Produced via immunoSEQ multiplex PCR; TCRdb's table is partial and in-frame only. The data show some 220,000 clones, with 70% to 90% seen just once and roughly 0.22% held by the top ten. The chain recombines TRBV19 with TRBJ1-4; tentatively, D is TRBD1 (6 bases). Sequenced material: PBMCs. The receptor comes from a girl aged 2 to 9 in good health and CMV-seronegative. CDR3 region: CASSLTAGDEKLFF. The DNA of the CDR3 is TGTGCCAGTAGTTTGACGGCAGGGGATGAAAAACTGTTTTTT.